One and the same sample provided the 4 T cell receptor beta chains below, sequenced in a study of T cell changes during pregnancy in multiple sclerosis. TCRdb keeps only in-frame clones here, not all; method: immunoSEQ multiplex PCR. The data contain about 62,000 clones, approximately 90% of them singletons. This sample comprised peripheral blood, obtained in the first trimester of pregnancy. Receptors were obtained from a female donor with multiple sclerosis, enrolled in a pregnancy study.

The chain uses TRBV7-7 and TRBJ2-5; tentative D call: TRBD2 (6 bases). The V end lost 5 bases, the J end lost 5 bases, and 12 bases lay between the germline ends. Per the germline V gene, CDR1 is SSHAT and CDR2 is FNYEAQ (reference sequence). The CDR3 is made up of 13 amino acids. CDR3 sequence: CASSPGSAETQYF. The CDR3 DNA reads TGTGCCAGCAGCCCCGGGAGTGCGGAGACCCAGTACTTC.

The V call is TRBV6-5, the J call TRBJ2-5; no firm D call. The germline V and J ends were trimmed by 4 bases and 2 bases, with 14 bases remaining between them. CDR1 is MNHEY and CDR2 is SVGAGI in the germline V gene. CDR3 length: 15 amino acids. CDR3 coding DNA: TGTGCCAGCAGTTTTTCGACCTGGGCTCAAGAGACCCAGTACTTC. This gives the protein CASSFSTWAQETQYF.

The chain is built from TRBV4-2 and TRBJ2-3; 12 bases match TRBD2. Germline assignment: CDR1 LGHNA and CDR2 YNFKEQ. Trimming cost V 0 bases and J 4 bases; bases outside gene matches: 2. The CDR3 is 16 residues long. The chain's CDR3 is CASSQELAGGSDTQYF. The DNA of the CDR3 is TGTGCCAGCAGCCAAGAGCTAGCGGGGGGGTCAGATACGCAGTATTTT.

This clone appeared a few times. The CDR3 bases are TGTGCCAGCAGTGTCGAGGACAGAGGAAAGCAGTACTTC. As protein: CASSVEDRGKQYF. V gene TRBV2 combines with J gene TRBJ2-7, with D possibly being TRBD1 (6 bases). Germline CDR1 and CDR2: SNHLY and FYNNEI. V gave up 4 bases and J gave up 8 bases, with 15 bases separating them. This CDR3 region has 13 residues. The full variable domain, rest sourced from reference TRBV2 and TRBJ2-7, is EPEVTQTPSHQVTQMGQEVILRCVPISNHLYFYWYRQILGQKVEFLVSFYNNEISEKSEIFDDQFSVERPDGSNFTLKIRSTKLEDSAMYFCASSVEDRGKQYFGPGTRLTVT.